The clone carrying this T cell receptor (beta chain) is a singleton in its sample. This sample stems from a study of blood T cell repertoires in COVID-19. TCRdb's table, derived via immunoSEQ multiplex PCR, lists solely in-frame clones and lacks some. The sample lists about 82,000 clones; approximately 82% were seen once. The sequence was obtained from a woman in her sixties with acute or convalescent COVID-19. Sequencing was performed on peripheral blood.

The CDR3 loop reads CAWSVEGGLGEQYF. The CDR3 DNA reads as TGTGCCTGGAGTGTTGAAGGGGGTCTAGGCGAGCAGTACTTC. The chain joins TRBV30 to TRBJ2-7; maybe TRBD1 (6 bases). Trimming removed 0 bases at V and 6 bases at J, with 15 bases between. CDR1 is GTSNPN and CDR2 is SVGIG in the germline V gene (reference sequence). The CDR3 totals 14 residues.